The 20 T cell receptor beta chains reported below all come from one sample, sequenced in a study of blood T cell repertoires in COVID-19. Generated by immunoSEQ multiplex PCR, the TCRdb table keeps only in-frame clones and is missing some. The table shows about 12,000 clones, with roughly 78% occurring only once. The specimen sequenced was peripheral blood. Receptors originate from a human donor in a cohort sampled during active COVID-19.

This clone was picked up a small number of times. This sequence joins TRBV19 and TRBJ2-2, with D perhaps matching TRBD1 (5 bases). The CDR3 runs to 14 residues. V was shortened by 4 bases and J by 2 bases, with 8 bases between the two germline ends. Germline-derived CDR1 and CDR2 are LNHDA and SQIVND (reference sequence). The chain's CDR3 is CASSRTLNTGELFF. The DNA for the CDR3 is TGTGCCAGTAGTAGGACACTTAACACCGGGGAGCTGTTTTTT.

A single count supports this clone. V usage is TRBV2 and J usage is TRBJ1-1, with unresolved D. Germline CDR1 is SNHLY and CDR2 is FYNNEI. CDR3 size: 13 residues. The ends were cut back, 5 bases at V and 3 bases at J, with 10 bases in the middle. As DNA, the CDR3 is TGTGCCAGCAGTATTGACGGGGACACTGAAGCTTTCTTT. Translating it yields CASSIDGDTEAFF.

The chain carries TRBV18 and TRBJ2-1; 8 nucleotides align to TRBD2. The germline CDR1 and CDR2 sequences are KGHSH and LQKENI. Trimming took 1 base from V and 0 from J; bases not matched to a gene: 11. This CDR3 spans 19 amino acids. CDR3 residues: CASSPRSSGVKSSYNEQFF. CDR3 coding DNA: TGTGCCAGCTCACCACGGAGTAGCGGGGTTAAAAGCTCCTACAATGAGCAGTTCTTC.

The chain links TRBV7-8 to TRBJ1-2; 11 bases are shared with TRBD1. The trim removed 3 bases at V and 5 bases at J, leaving 5 bases unmatched. Germline V gene lookup returns CDR1 SGHVS and CDR2 FQNEAQ. CDR3 length equals 15 residues. CDR3 coding DNA: TGTGCCAGCAGCTTGGGACAGGGGGTTATGTATGGCTACACCTTC. This codes for CASSLGQGVMYGYTF.

The chain combines TRBV6-5 with TRBJ1-1, with unresolved D. Trimming removed 2 bases from V and 5 bases from J, with 18 bases in between. Germline CDR1 and CDR2: MNHEY and SVGAGI. The CDR3 has 16 amino acids. The CDR3 is CASSYTAYSGGTEAFF. The CDR3 DNA reads TGTGCCAGCAGTTACACGGCATACAGCGGCGGTACTGAAGCTTTCTTT.

The V call is TRBV27, the J call TRBJ2-7; 7 positions match TRBD2. This CDR3 has 16 residues. The J segment lost 6 bases and the V segment lost 4 bases, leaving 15 bases of the junction unmatched. Germline loops: CDR1 MNHEY, CDR2 SMNVEV (reference sequence). CDR3: CASSSYPLTSASEQYF. The CDR3 coding sequence is TGTGCCAGCAGTTCCTACCCCCTCACTAGCGCCTCCGAGCAGTACTTC.

The V and J genes are TRBV6-1 and TRBJ2-7; D uncertain. The V end lost 1 base, the J end lost 5 bases, and 15 bases lay between the germline ends. CDR1 is MNHNS, CDR2 SASEGT, per germline. This CDR3 is 15 amino acids long. This CDR3 is CASSEVGSRSHEQYF. CDR3 DNA sequence: TGTGCCAGCAGTGAAGTTGGCAGCCGGAGCCACGAGCAGTACTTC.

The rearrangement links TRBV27 to TRBJ2-3; 7 positions match TRBD1. The trim removed 7 bases at V and 3 bases at J, leaving 7 bases unmatched. Germline lookup yields CDR1 MNHEY and CDR2 SMNVEV (reference sequence). The CDR3 totals 14 residues. As DNA, the CDR3 is TGTGCCAGCACCGACAGGGAGAGGACAGATACGCAGTATTTT. Protein: CASTDRERTDTQYF.

V usage is TRBV5-1 and J usage is TRBJ2-3; TRBD2 matches 14 bases. In germline, CDR1 is SGHRS, CDR2 YFSETQ. V lost 2 bases, J lost 3 bases, and 2 bases stayed unmatched. CDR3 length: 16 amino acids. The CDR3 nucleotides read TGCGCCAGCAGCTTTGGGACTAGCGGGGGTACAGATACGCAGTATTTT. This encodes CASSFGTSGGTDTQYF.

This chain connects TRBV6-5 to TRBJ1-6, with D uncertain. V was cut by 1 base and J by 8 bases, with 12 bases left in between. Germline values: CDR1 MNHEY, CDR2 SVGAGI. The CDR3 loop spans 15 amino acids. The CDR3 spells CASSYWAGLDSPLHF. CDR3 bases: TGTGCCAGCAGTTACTGGGCGGGCCTTGATTCACCCCTCCACTTT.

The chain has TRBV10-1 and TRBJ2-3; TRBD2 matches at 14 bases. Germline CDR1 is WNHNN and CDR2 is SYGVQD (reference sequence). CDR3 length: 16 residues. V shed 7 bases and J 2 bases; nucleotides not matched to a gene: 5. CDR3 nucleotide sequence: TGCGCCAGCACTGGGACTAGCGGGGGCGCCACAGATACGCAGTATTTT. Translated, it gives CASTGTSGGATDTQYF.

The V and J genes are TRBV6-1 and TRBJ1-3, with TRBD1 matching 7 bases. The CDR3 is 14 amino acids. The trim removed 5 bases at V and 0 bases at J, leaving 1 base unmatched. Germline-derived CDR1 and CDR2 are MNHNS and SASEGT. The CDR3 DNA is TGTGCCAGCAGTCGGGACAGCTCTGGAAACACCATATATTTT. It specifies CASSRDSSGNTIYF.

The gene calls are TRBV19 and TRBJ1-5; D unresolved. The CDR3 loop spans 16 amino acids. Per the germline V gene, CDR1 is LNHDA and CDR2 is SQIVND (reference sequence). V was cut by 4 bases and J by 5 bases, with 18 bases left in between. The CDR3 bases are TGTGCCAGTAGTAAAGGAGGGAGGAATGATTATCAGCCCCAGCATTTT. It encodes CASSKGGRNDYQPQHF.

This CDR3 reads CASREDSQETQYF. Written as DNA, the CDR3 is TGTGCCAGCAGAGAAGACAGTCAAGAGACCCAGTACTTC. V gene TRBV28 combines with J gene TRBJ2-5; the D gene is possibly TRBD1 (5 bases). Germline CDR1 reads MDHEN; CDR2 reads SYDVKM. This CDR3 has 13 residues. V was cut by 6 bases and J by 2 bases, with 10 bases left in between.

The genes are TRBV30 and TRBJ1-6; D ambiguous. The CDR3 has 15 amino acids. V gave up 2 bases and J gave up 4 bases, with 12 bases separating them. CDR1 GTSNPN and CDR2 SVGIG come from the germline V gene (reference sequence). In nucleotides, the CDR3 is TGTGCCTGGAGTCTACCCCCCCCGTATAATTCACCCCTCCACTTT. This encodes CAWSLPPPYNSPLHF.

This clone occurred a few times. One end of the junction varies from germline; a read error may be responsible. The chain links TRBV12-3 or TRBV12-4 to TRBJ2-1, with D possibly matching TRBD2 (6 bases). This CDR3 comprises 13 residues. The CDR3 region has the DNA TGTGCCAGCAGTTCACTCGTGGAGGGTGAGGAGTTCTTC. This encodes CASSSLVEGEEFF.

The V call is TRBV9, the J call TRBJ2-3, with TRBD2 as a possible D gene (6 bases). Trimming removed 0 bases at V and 2 bases at J, with 16 bases between. CDR1 and CDR2 from the germline V gene are SGDLS and YYNGEE. The CDR3 covers 17 residues. For the CDR3, the DNA is TGTGCCAGCAGCGTAGTAGACGGGGGAGCATTCACAGATACGCAGTATTTT. As protein: CASSVVDGGAFTDTQYF. The full variable domain, rest sourced from reference TRBV9 and TRBJ2-3, is DSGVTQTPKHLITATGQRVTLRCSPRSGDLSVYWYQQSLDQGLQFLIQYYNGEERAKGNILERFSAQQFPDLHSELNLSSLELGDSALYFCASSVVDGGAFTDTQYFGPGTRLTVL.

This clone was seen a few times. The chain couples TRBV5-1 to TRBJ2-1; D is uncertain. Trimming removed 0 bases from V and 1 base from J, with 5 bases in between. This CDR3 contains 14 residues. Germline V gives CDR1 SGHRS, CDR2 YFSETQ. CDR3 DNA: TGCGCCAGCAGCTTGGCAACATCCTACAATGAGCAGTTCTTC. Its protein product is CASSLATSYNEQFF.

This clone showed up just a few times. The gene calls are TRBV19 and TRBJ2-5; the D gene is possibly TRBD2 (7 bases). From germline, CDR1 is LNHDA and CDR2 SQIVND (reference sequence). This CDR3 region has 13 residues. V lost 6 bases and J 10 bases, leaving 18 bases between the germline ends. For the CDR3, the DNA is TGTGCCAGTAGGGACGGTAGGGGGGGTGACCAGTACTTC. It specifies CASRDGRGGDQYF.

CDR3 coding DNA: TGCGCCAGCAGCCAAGATGACAGGGGGCATTCACCCCTCCACTTT. Protein product: CASSQDDRGHSPLHF. The chain combines TRBV4-1 with TRBJ1-6, with 10 bases matching TRBD1. This CDR3 region has 15 residues. V was clipped by 0 bases and J by 8 bases; unmatched bases: 1. Germline-derived CDR1 and CDR2 are MGHRA and YSYEKL.